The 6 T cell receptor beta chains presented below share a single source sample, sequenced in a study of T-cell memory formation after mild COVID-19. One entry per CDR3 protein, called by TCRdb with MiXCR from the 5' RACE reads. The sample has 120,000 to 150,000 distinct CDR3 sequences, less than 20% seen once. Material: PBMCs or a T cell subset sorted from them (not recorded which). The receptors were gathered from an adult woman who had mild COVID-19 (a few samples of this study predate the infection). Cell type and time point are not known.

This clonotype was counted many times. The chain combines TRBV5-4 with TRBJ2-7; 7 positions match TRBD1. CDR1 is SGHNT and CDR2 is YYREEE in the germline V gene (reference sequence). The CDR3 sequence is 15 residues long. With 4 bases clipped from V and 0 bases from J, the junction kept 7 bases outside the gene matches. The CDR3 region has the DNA TGTGCCAGCAGCCCTCGGACAGGTGACTCCTACGAGCAGTACTTC. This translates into CASSPRTGDSYEQYF.

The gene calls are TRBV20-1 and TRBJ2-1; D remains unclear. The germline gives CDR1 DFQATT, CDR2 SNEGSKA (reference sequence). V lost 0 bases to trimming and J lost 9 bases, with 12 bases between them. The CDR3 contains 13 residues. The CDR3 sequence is CSARDLSLGEQFF. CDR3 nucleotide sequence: TGCAGTGCTAGAGATTTAAGTTTGGGTGAGCAGTTCTTC.

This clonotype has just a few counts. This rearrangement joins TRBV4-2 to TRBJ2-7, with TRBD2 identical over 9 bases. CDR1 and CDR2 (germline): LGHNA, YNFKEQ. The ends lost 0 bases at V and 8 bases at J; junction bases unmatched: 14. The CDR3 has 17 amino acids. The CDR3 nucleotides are TGTGCCAGCAGCCAAGACGCGGGAGGGCTGACAGGGCAAAAGCAGTACTTC. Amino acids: CASSQDAGGLTGQKQYF.

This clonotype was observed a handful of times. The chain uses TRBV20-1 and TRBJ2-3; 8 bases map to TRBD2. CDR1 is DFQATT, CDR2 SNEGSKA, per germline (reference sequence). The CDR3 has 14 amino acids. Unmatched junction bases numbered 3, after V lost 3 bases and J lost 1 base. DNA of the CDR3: TGCAGTGCTAGGGCGGGGGGACGCACAGATACGCAGTATTTT. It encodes CSARAGGRTDTQYF.

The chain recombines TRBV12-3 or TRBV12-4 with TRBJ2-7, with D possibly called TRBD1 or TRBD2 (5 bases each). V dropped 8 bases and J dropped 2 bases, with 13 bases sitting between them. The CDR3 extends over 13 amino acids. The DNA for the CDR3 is TGTGCCAGCCGCCGGGGCACAGCCTACGAGCAGTACTTC. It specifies CASRRGTAYEQYF.

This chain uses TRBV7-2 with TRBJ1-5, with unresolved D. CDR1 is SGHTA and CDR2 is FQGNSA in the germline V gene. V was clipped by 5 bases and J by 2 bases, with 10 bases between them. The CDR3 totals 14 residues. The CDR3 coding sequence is TGTGCCAGCAGCGCGTTTCAGCGCAATCAGCCCCAGCATTTT. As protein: CASSAFQRNQPQHF.